One sample yielded the 28 T cell receptor beta chains listed below, sequenced in a study of blood T cell repertoires in COVID-19. Data came from immunoSEQ multiplex PCR; TCRdb stores just in-frame clones and leaves some out. The repertoire holds some 170,000 clones, with approximately 85% as singletons. What was sequenced was PBMCs or T cells enriched from blood (not recorded which). The receptor source for this set is a man between 40 and 49 years old who had recovered from COVID-19.

The DNA for the CDR3 is TGTGCCAGCAGCTCGCCCCTACTAGCGGGAGGCGAGGAGACCCAGTACTTC. Amino acid sequence: CASSSPLLAGGEETQYF. The chain carries TRBV11-2 and TRBJ2-5, with 12 bases matching TRBD2. This CDR3 has 17 amino acids. V was clipped by 4 bases and J by 5 bases; unmatched bases: 11. Germline CDR1 reads SGHAT; CDR2 reads FQNNGV.

The CDR3, as DNA: TGTGCCAGCAGCAGGGGAAACCTCCAAGAGACCCAGTACTTC. It translates to CASSRGNLQETQYF. This chain links TRBV11-2 with TRBJ2-5; D possibly corresponds to TRBD1 (5 bases). This CDR3 is built from 14 residues. V dropped 5 bases and J dropped 1 base, with 11 bases sitting between them. The germline gives CDR1 SGHAT, CDR2 FQNNGV. The whole variable domain, filled in from reference TRBV11-2 and TRBJ2-5, reads EAGVAQSPRYKIIEKRQSVAFWCNPISGHATLYWYQQILGQGPKLLIQFQNNGVVDDSQLPKDRFSAERLKGVDSTLKIQPAKLEDSAVYLCASSRGNLQETQYFGPGTRLLVL.

The chain recombines TRBV12-3 or TRBV12-4 with TRBJ1-6, with D tentatively TRBD1 (5 bases). This CDR3 region has 13 residues. V was clipped by 5 bases and J by 11 bases, with 13 bases between them. CDR3 sequence reads: CASSLMTDTPLHF. The CDR3 DNA is TGTGCCAGCAGTCTGATGACAGACACACCCCTCCACTTT.

The gene calls are TRBV6-5 and TRBJ1-3; D remains ambiguous. V dropped 5 bases and J dropped 0 bases, with 11 bases sitting between them. This CDR3 is built from 15 residues. The germline V gene has CDR1 MNHEY and CDR2 SVGAGI. CDR3 nucleotide sequence: TGTGCCAGCAGTCGCGACGGAGTCTCTGGAAACACCATATATTTT. It encodes CASSRDGVSGNTIYF.

This clone has a single count. V gene TRBV30 combines with J gene TRBJ1-6; TRBD1 matches at 7 bases. From germline, CDR1 is GTSNPN and CDR2 SVGIG (reference sequence). There are 14 residues in the CDR3. Losses at the gene ends were 4 bases for V and 7 bases for J; bases not matched to a gene: 7. CDR3 DNA: TGTGCCTGGACCAAACCGGGACAGAATTCACCCCTCCACTTT. It encodes CAWTKPGQNSPLHF.

This clone has only one observation. The chain uses TRBV21-1 and TRBJ1-1; TRBD1 is the table's D call, not checked against the DNA. TRBV21-1 is a listed pseudogene. The CDR3 runs to 16 residues. In DNA, the CDR3 is TGTGCCAGCAGCGCTCGGGACAGATTCATGAACACTGAAGCTTTCTTT. Amino acid sequence: CASSARDRFMNTEAFF.

The gene calls are TRBV7-9 and TRBJ1-1, with D possibly TRBD1 on 6 matching bases. The CDR3 is 12 amino acids. Germline lookup yields CDR1 SEHNR and CDR2 FQNEAQ (reference sequence). V was clipped by 5 bases and J by 4 bases, with 8 bases between them. The DNA of the CDR3 is TGTGCCAGCAGCCAGGGGTCCACTGAAGCTTTCTTT. Amino acid sequence: CASSQGSTEAFF. Full variable domain (missing parts from reference TRBV7-9 and TRBJ1-1): DTGVSQNPRHKITKRGQNVTFRCDPISEHNRLYWYRQTLGQGPEFLTYFQNEAQLEKSRLLSDRFSAERPKGSFSTLEIQRTEQGDSAMYLCASSQGSTEAFFGQGTRLTVV.

The V call is TRBV9, the J call TRBJ1-1; the D gene is possibly TRBD1 (5 bases). Per germline, CDR1 SGDLS and CDR2 YYNGEE. V gave up 0 bases and J gave up 1 base, with 10 bases separating them. This CDR3 has 15 residues. Written as DNA, the CDR3 is TGTGCCAGCAGCGTAGGTCACGGACAGAACACTGAAGCTTTCTTT. The encoded protein is CASSVGHGQNTEAFF.

This clone was counted between two and nine times. The chain joins TRBV30 to TRBJ2-7, with TRBD1 matching 7 bases. The J segment lost 3 bases and the V segment lost 3 bases, leaving 8 bases of the junction unmatched. Germline V lookup: CDR1 GTSNPN, CDR2 SVGIG (reference sequence). The CDR3 consists of 14 residues. CDR3 in DNA: TGTGCCTGGAGGTCGGGACAGAACAACTACGAGCAGTACTTC. As protein: CAWRSGQNNYEQYF.

DNA of the CDR3: TGTGCCAGCAGTTTTTCGGACAGGGATGAGCAGTTCTTC. As protein: CASSFSDRDEQFF. The chain employs TRBV12-3 or TRBV12-4 and TRBJ2-1, with TRBD1 identical over 8 bases. CDR3 length: 13 amino acids. V shed 3 bases, J shed 8 bases, and the junction held 3 bases outside the gene matches.

This rearrangement joins TRBV7-9 to TRBJ1-6, with 10 positions matching TRBD1. Germline CDR1 reads SEHNR; CDR2 reads FQNEAQ (reference sequence). Trimming took 5 bases from V and 5 from J; bases not matched to a gene: 0. The CDR3 loop spans 14 amino acids. CDR3 nucleotides: TGTGCCAGCAGCGGGACAGGGGATAATTCACCCCTCCACTTT. Translation: CASSGTGDNSPLHF. Variable domain in full (rest from reference TRBV7-9 and TRBJ1-6): DTGVSQNPRHKITKRGQNVTFRCDPISEHNRLYWYRQTLGQGPEFLTYFQNEAQLEKSRLLSDRFSAERPKGSFSTLEIQRTEQGDSAMYLCASSGTGDNSPLHFGNGTRLTVT.

The J gene is TRBJ1-4, the V gene TRBV5-8, with D unclear. CDR3 size: 14 residues. Trimming stripped 0 bases from V and 8 bases from J, with 11 bases between. From germline, CDR1 is SGHTS and CDR2 YDEGEE. The CDR3 sequence is CASSLGELAEKLFF. The CDR3, as DNA: TGTGCCAGCAGCTTGGGGGAGTTAGCCGAAAAACTGTTTTTT.

This rearrangement joins TRBV5-6 to TRBJ2-7; 7 bases line up with TRBD2. V was clipped by 2 bases and J by 5 bases; unmatched bases: 4. CDR1 and CDR2 from the germline V gene are SGHDT and YYEEEE. The CDR3 totals 13 residues. The chain's CDR3 is CASSLPGRDEQYF. The CDR3, as DNA: TGTGCCAGCAGCTTACCGGGGAGGGACGAGCAGTACTTC.

The sample holds one count of this clone. V is TRBV7-3 and J is TRBJ1-5; tentative D call: TRBD1 (5 bases). The CDR3 is 13 amino acids. Germline-derived CDR1 and CDR2 are SGHTA and FQGTGA. V lost 3 bases and J lost 4, with 7 bases in between. The CDR3 DNA reads as TGTGCCAGCAGCTTTGGACATAATCAGCCCCAGCATTTT. Amino acid sequence: CASSFGHNQPQHF.

This rearrangement joins TRBV28 to TRBJ1-2; tentatively, D is TRBD1 (6 bases). The CDR3 covers 13 residues. Germline assignment: CDR1 MDHEN and CDR2 SYDVKM. The V end lost 4 bases, the J end lost 4 bases, and 10 bases lay between the germline ends. CDR3 protein: CASSWGHLYGYTF. The CDR3 coding sequence is TGTGCCAGCAGTTGGGGACACCTCTATGGCTACACCTTC.

This clone was recorded once. This chain links TRBV7-9 with TRBJ1-3; D remains ambiguous. The CDR3 has 15 amino acids. CDR1 SEHNR and CDR2 FQNEAQ come from the germline V gene (reference sequence). V lost 1 base and J lost 2, with 9 bases in between. DNA for the CDR3: TGTGCCAGCAGCTTAGGAGGTAGCCCTGGAAACACCATATATTTT. It specifies CASSLGGSPGNTIYF.

The chain has TRBV30 and TRBJ1-2, with 9 bases that match TRBD1. The junction had 4 bases not matched to a gene; V was cut back by 0 bases and J by 5 bases. Germline lookup yields CDR1 GTSNPN and CDR2 SVGIG (reference sequence). CDR3 length: 14 amino acids. The CDR3 bases are TGTGCCTGGAGTGTAGGTGGGACAGGGTATGGCTACACCTTC. It codes for CAWSVGGTGYGYTF.

V and J are TRBV5-1 and TRBJ1-3; TRBD1 matches at 8 bases. Trimming took 4 bases from V and 4 from J; bases not matched to a gene: 4. CDR3 length: 14 residues. The germline V gene encodes CDR1 SGHRS and CDR2 YFSETQ. CDR3 nucleotides: TGCGCCAGCAGCCTCCGGGACAGGGGAAACACCATATATTTT. This gives the protein CASSLRDRGNTIYF.

V and J are TRBV6-5 and TRBJ2-7, with D tentatively TRBD2 (6 bases). The CDR3 covers 13 residues. Germline CDR1 and CDR2: MNHEY and SVGAGI. With 5 bases removed from V and 5 bases from J, the gap between germline ends came to 13 bases. The CDR3 bases are TGTGCCAGCAGTATGGGACTCTCACACGAGCAGTACTTC. Amino acids: CASSMGLSHEQYF.

The rearrangement uses TRBV6-1 and TRBJ1-5; D call uncertain. V gave up 2 bases and J gave up 3 bases, with 2 bases separating them. The CDR3 covers 12 residues. Germline loops: CDR1 MNHNS, CDR2 SASEGT. This chain's CDR3 is CASSEHNQPQHF. CDR3 in DNA: TGTGCCAGCAGTGAACACAATCAGCCCCAGCATTTT.

The V call is TRBV18, the J call TRBJ1-2, with D perhaps matching TRBD1 (6 bases). There are 13 residues in the CDR3. Trimming removed 4 bases from V and 3 bases from J, with 9 bases in between. Germline-derived CDR1 and CDR2 are KGHSH and LQKENI. The CDR3 DNA follows: TGTGCCAGCTCACACAGGGCTGACTATGGCTACACCTTC. It translates to CASSHRADYGYTF. The full variable domain, completed using reference TRBV18 and TRBJ1-2, is NAGVMQNPRHLVRRRGQEARLRCSPMKGHSHVYWYRQLPEEGLKFMVYLQKENIIDESGMPKERFSAEFPKEGPSILRIQQVVRGDSAAYFCASSHRADYGYTFGSGTRLTVV.

V usage is TRBV28 and J usage is TRBJ1-5; 7 bases align to TRBD1. From germline, CDR1 is MDHEN and CDR2 SYDVKM. The CDR3 length is 13 residues. The J segment lost 3 bases and the V segment lost 7 bases, leaving 3 bases of the junction unmatched. In DNA, the CDR3 is TGTGCCAGCAAACAGGGGCCCAATCAGCCCCAGCATTTT. Its translation is CASKQGPNQPQHF. Variable domain in full (rest from reference TRBV28 and TRBJ1-5): DVKVTQSSRYLVKRTGEKVFLECVQDMDHENMFWYRQDPGLGLRLIYFSYDVKMKEKGDIPEGYSVSREKKERFSLILESASTNQTSMYLCASKQGPNQPQHFGDGTRLSIL.

Of note for this clone: Other DNA sequences of this sample code for an identical CDR3. The rearrangement joins TRBV5-1 to TRBJ2-2, with TRBD1 identical over 9 bases. Trimming took 4 bases from V and 2 from J; bases not matched to a gene: 3. This CDR3 has 15 amino acids. The germline gives CDR1 SGHRS, CDR2 YFSETQ. Here the CDR3 DNA reads TGCGCCAGCAGCCTGGGACAGGGAAACACCGGGGAGCTGTTTTTT. Protein: CASSLGQGNTGELFF.

V is TRBV2 and J is TRBJ2-7, with D possibly matching TRBD2 (6 bases). Germline loops: CDR1 SNHLY, CDR2 FYNNEI. The CDR3 runs to 14 residues. V was shortened by 2 bases and J by 0 bases, with 8 bases between the two germline ends. CDR3 coding DNA: TGTGCCAGCAGTGAACCCGGGAGCTCCTACGAGCAGTACTTC. Residues: CASSEPGSSYEQYF.

This chain links TRBV7-9 with TRBJ2-5; no clear D gene. Germline loops: CDR1 SEHNR, CDR2 FQNEAQ (reference sequence). V was pared by 4 bases and J by 4 bases, with 4 bases between. The CDR3 spans 11 residues. Written as DNA, the CDR3 is TGTGCCAGCAGCTCCTCAGAGACCCAGTACTTC. This translates into CASSSSETQYF.

V gene TRBV5-1 combines with J gene TRBJ1-1; D remains ambiguous. CDR3 length: 11 amino acids. CDR1 and CDR2 (germline): SGHRS, YFSETQ. Trimming shortened V by 4 bases and J by 8 bases, and 9 bases separated the two germline ends. In DNA form, the CDR3 reads TGCGCCAGCAGCCGAGGAATCGAAGCTTTCTTT. It is translated as CASSRGIEAFF.

This chain connects TRBV18 to TRBJ1-1, with a tentative D call TRBD1 (5 bases). The CDR3 sequence is 15 residues long. Trimming removed 2 bases at V and 1 base at J, with 11 bases between. Germline-derived CDR1 and CDR2 are KGHSH and LQKENI. CDR3 protein: CASSPTGTQNTEAFF. The CDR3 nucleotides read TGTGCCAGCTCACCAACCGGGACTCAGAACACTGAAGCTTTCTTT.

The chain joins TRBV5-4 to TRBJ2-5; 7 positions agree with TRBD2. The V gene end was trimmed by 1 base and the J gene end by 5 bases; junction bases not matched to a gene: 17. This CDR3 contains 18 residues. Germline V gene lookup returns CDR1 SGHNT and CDR2 YYREEE (reference sequence). The CDR3 DNA follows: TGTGCCAGCAGCTTGAATGGCGTCGGGAGTAGCGGGTCCGAGACCCAGTACTTC. Translation: CASSLNGVGSSGSETQYF. Combining the CDR3 with reference TRBV5-4 and TRBJ2-5 gives the whole variable domain ETGVTQSPTHLIKTRGQQVTLRCSSQSGHNTVSWYQQALGQGPQFIFQYYREEENGRGNFPPRFSGLQFPNYSSELNVNALELDDSALYLCASSLNGVGSSGSETQYFGPGTRLLVL.